These 5 T cell receptor beta chains share one sample of origin, sequenced in a study of cytomegalovirus exposure and HLA in healthy donors (TCRdb year 2017). Receptors were amplified or captured by the immunoSEQ multiplex PCR assay. This is the immuneACCESS table as TCRdb keeps it, with only in-frame sequences that have V and J called. A part of the clones is gone; compared with another copy, unresolved V genes explain less than half, and the rest is unexplained. This sample has approximately 81,000 clones in its table, and 93% of those were observed once. Over 0.65% of the sample is held by the ten biggest clonotypes. Sequencing was carried out using PBMCs. These receptors came from a man between 18 and 35 years old in good health and CMV-seronegative.

This rearrangement joins TRBV14 to TRBJ2-2; 8 nucleotides align to TRBD1. V gave up 6 bases and J gave up 6 bases; unmatched junction bases: 9. The CDR3 loop spans 15 amino acids. CDR1 SGHDN and CDR2 FVKESK come from the germline V gene. The CDR3 DNA is TGTGCCAGCAGACGACAGGGGCCCCCGGCCGGGGAGCTGTTTTTT. Its translation: CASRRQGPPAGELFF.

This chain connects TRBV6-5 to TRBJ1-2; tentative D call: TRBD1 (6 bases). V dropped 2 bases and J dropped 6 bases, with 13 bases sitting between them. Germline V CDR1 and CDR2: MNHEY, SVGAGI. CDR3 size: 14 residues. DNA for the CDR3: TGTGCCAGCAGTTACGACAGGAAAATTGATGGCTACACCTTC. Translation: CASSYDRKIDGYTF.

The chain recombines TRBV5-1 with TRBJ1-2; maybe TRBD1 (5 bases). Trimming cost V 0 bases and J 6 bases, with 6 bases left between them. CDR3 length: 12 amino acids. In germline, CDR1 is SGHRS, CDR2 YFSETQ. The CDR3 is CASSLEGNGYTF. CDR3 in DNA: TGCGCCAGCAGCTTGGAGGGGAATGGCTACACCTTC.

Regarding this clone: Its ends do not fully match the called genes, so a read error is possible. The chain is built from TRBV11-2 and TRBJ2-1; 8 bases are a match to TRBD2. The CDR3 is made up of 14 amino acids. Germline V CDR1 and CDR2: SGHAT, FQNNGV. The chain's CDR3 is CASSSLRRSGGPLF. The DNA of the CDR3 is TGTGCCAGCAGCTCCCTGCGTAGGTCGGGAGGGCCCCTCTTC.

The chain recombines TRBV11-2 with TRBJ2-7; 10 bases match TRBD1. Per germline, CDR1 SGHAT and CDR2 FQNNGV. V shed 5 bases and J 4 bases; nucleotides not matched to a gene: 5. This CDR3 has 14 amino acids. The CDR3 sequence: CASSDGTGAYEQYF. CDR3 nucleotides: TGTGCCAGCAGCGACGGGACAGGGGCGTACGAGCAGTACTTC.